Listed here are 13 T cell receptor beta chains from one sample, sequenced in a study of PD-1 blockade in mismatch repair-deficient tumors. The protocol was immunoSEQ multiplex PCR, while the TCRdb copy is restricted to in-frame clones and leaves out a portion. The sample lists around 51,000 clones; over 75% were seen once. The sample was peripheral blood, taken roughly 20 weeks after starting pembrolizumab. All receptors come from an adult with mismatch repair-deficient cancer.

The rearrangement joins TRBV6-1 to TRBJ2-1, with 11 bases identical to TRBD2. The V gene end was trimmed by 7 bases and the J gene end by 8 bases; junction bases not matched to a gene: 7. From germline, CDR1 is MNHNS and CDR2 SASEGT. The CDR3 spans 14 residues. The CDR3 spells CASNPSGRRDEQFF. Here the CDR3 DNA reads TGTGCCAGCAACCCTAGCGGGAGGCGGGATGAGCAGTTCTTC.

The rearrangement uses TRBV6-5 and TRBJ1-4; D remains unclear. Trimming left V 6 bases short and J 7 bases short, with 15 bases between. Germline V gene data show CDR1 as MNHEY and CDR2 as SVGAGI. The CDR3 is 14 residues long. The CDR3 protein is CASRAPTRGEKLFF. CDR3 bases: TGTGCCAGCAGGGCACCTACACGGGGTGAAAAACTGTTTTTT.

In the case of this clone: Relative to the germline gene, one junction end is altered; a read error may explain this. The J gene is TRBJ2-7, the V gene TRBV5-1, with 8 bases that match TRBD1. Germline assignment: CDR1 SGHRS and CDR2 YFSETQ. The CDR3 has 13 residues. The CDR3 DNA reads as TGCGTCAGCAGCGGAAACTCGAGGGACAGGTTTGACTTC. Translating gives CVSSGNSRDRFDF.

V is TRBV5-5 and J is TRBJ2-7; maybe TRBD2 (5 bases). This CDR3 has 15 residues. Germline-derived CDR1 and CDR2 are SGHKS and YYEKEE (reference sequence). V was clipped by 4 bases and J by 0 bases, with 14 bases between them. CDR3 amino acids: CASSTGPGGSYEQYF. CDR3 nucleotides: TGTGCCAGCAGCACCGGACCCGGAGGCTCCTACGAGCAGTACTTC.

The V and J genes are TRBV7-3 and TRBJ2-6; D tentatively reads TRBD1 or TRBD2 (5 bases each). This CDR3 comprises 15 residues. The V gene's germline CDR1 is SGHTA and CDR2 FQGTGA. Trimming cost V 4 bases and J 4 bases, with 11 bases left between them. In DNA, the CDR3 is TGTGCCAGCAGCTGGGGGTATGGCGGGGCCAACGTCCTGACTTTC. This gives the protein CASSWGYGGANVLTF.

V and J are TRBV7-9 and TRBJ1-3; 7 bases are a match to TRBD1. The CDR3 contains 18 residues. The trim removed 5 bases at V and 2 bases at J, leaving 15 bases unmatched. The germline V gene encodes CDR1 SEHNR and CDR2 FQNEAQ (reference sequence). DNA for the CDR3: TGTGCCAGCAGCCCCCAGGGGGGGCTCCCAGGCGCTGGAAACACCATATATTTT. Translation gives CASSPQGGLPGAGNTIYF.

The chain combines TRBV28 with TRBJ2-2; 8 nucleotides match TRBD1. The J segment lost 7 bases and the V segment lost 3 bases, leaving 13 bases of the junction unmatched. The CDR3 extends over 17 amino acids. Germline V gives CDR1 MDHEN, CDR2 SYDVKM. The CDR3 region has the DNA TGTGCCAGCAGTTTGCCACCCGGGACAGGTGGAGTCGGGGAGCTGTTTTTT. Encoded protein: CASSLPPGTGGVGELFF.

This chain uses TRBV5-1 with TRBJ2-5; tentatively, D is TRBD2 (6 bases). CDR1 SGHRS and CDR2 YFSETQ come from the germline V gene. The CDR3 extends over 14 amino acids. The V gene lost 5 bases and the J gene lost 5 bases, with 16 bases spanning the gap. Written as DNA, the CDR3 is TGCGCCAGCAGACTTTCGGAGGGCTTGGAGACCCAGTACTTC. It codes for CASRLSEGLETQYF.

The chain joins TRBV6-5 to TRBJ2-3, with 9 bases that match TRBD1. Unmatched junction bases numbered 6, after V lost 6 bases and J lost 2 bases. CDR1 and CDR2 from the germline V gene are MNHEY and SVGAGI. The CDR3 has 15 amino acids. The CDR3 reads CASRDGTGFTDTQYF. The CDR3 DNA sequence: TGTGCCAGCAGGGACGGGACAGGGTTCACAGATACGCAGTATTTT.

This clone was seen a handful of times. The chain combines TRBV27 with TRBJ1-5; the D is unclear. The germline gives CDR1 MNHEY, CDR2 SMNVEV (reference sequence). The CDR3 loop spans 13 amino acids. V was trimmed by 1 base and J by 5 bases, leaving 6 bases between them. Written as DNA, the CDR3 is TGTGCCAGCAGTTTATGGGCAGATCAGCCCCAGCATTTT. It is translated as CASSLWADQPQHF.

The V gene is TRBV19, the J gene TRBJ1-1; a weak D match, TRBD1 (6 bases). The CDR3 length is 14 residues. Germline V gene lookup returns CDR1 LNHDA and CDR2 SQIVND (reference sequence). The germline V and J ends were trimmed by 2 bases and 4 bases, with 11 bases remaining between them. The CDR3 is CASSIPARGTEAFF. Here the CDR3 DNA reads TGTGCCAGTAGTATACCGGCCAGGGGCACTGAAGCTTTCTTT.

The chain couples TRBV13 to TRBJ1-1, with TRBD1 as a possible D gene (6 bases). Trimming shortened V by 5 bases and J by 3 bases, and 13 bases separated the two germline ends. Germline loops: CDR1 PRHDT, CDR2 FYEKMQ (reference sequence). The CDR3 consists of 14 residues. The CDR3 is CASSRRQAYTEAFF. Written as DNA, the CDR3 is TGTGCCAGCAGCAGAAGACAGGCCTACACTGAAGCTTTCTTT.

V usage is TRBV18 and J usage is TRBJ1-1; D unclear. Germline CDR1 is KGHSH and CDR2 is LQKENI. The V and J ends lost 5 bases and 7 bases respectively, with 17 bases between them. The CDR3 is 14 residues long. The CDR3 region is CASSASQGRVEAFF. Written as DNA, the CDR3 is TGTGCCAGCTCAGCCTCCCAAGGGAGAGTTGAAGCTTTCTTT. The variable domain in full, with the rest retrieved from reference TRBV18 and TRBJ1-1, is NAGVMQNPRHLVRRRGQEARLRCSPMKGHSHVYWYRQLPEEGLKFMVYLQKENIIDESGMPKERFSAEFPKEGPSILRIQQVVRGDSAAYFCASSASQGRVEAFFGQGTRLTVV.